These 14 T cell receptor beta chains came from one sample sequenced in a study of regulatory T cells in long-lasting Graves disease (dated by TCRdb to 2020 to 2023). The label giving this sample's time point can be read as: persistent/refractory GD, antithyroid drugs over 5 years with positive TRAb. For both TCR sequencing and RNA sequencing, RNA was extracted from PBMCs using TRIzol. The protocol used for the library was multiplex PCR. Sequencing instrument: Illumina HiSeq 4000. CDR3 regions were amplified by Arm-PCR with iRepertoire HTBI primers to construct TCR beta libraries. In-frame beta chains were kept once TCRdb had trimmed the public reads at Q25 with fastp and called clones with MiXCR. Entries are consolidated by CDR3 protein sequence, retaining the most common genes and DNA. The sample contains 350,000 to 450,000 distinct CDR3 sequences, over 20% of them found a single time. Together, the top ten hold over 11% of the sample.

This specimen was peripheral blood mononuclear cells (PBMCs), taken when the disease was refractory, from a patient treated with antithyroid drugs. The receptors derive from a female donor with Graves disease.

This clonotype has more than one count but fewer than ten. The rearrangement joins TRBV12-3 or TRBV12-4 to TRBJ2-7; TRBD2 aligns across 7 bases. This CDR3 is 12 amino acids long. After removal of 8 bases from V and 3 bases from J, the junction contained 4 bases not matched to a gene. DNA of the CDR3: TGTGCCAGCGGCGGGAGCATCTACGAGCAGTACTTC. It encodes CASGGSIYEQYF.

The chain couples TRBV28 to TRBJ2-2; TRBD2 aligns across 12 bases. The germline V gene has CDR1 MDHEN and CDR2 SYDVKM. The V and J ends lost 1 base and 6 bases, in that order; junction bases with no gene match: 0. The CDR3 consists of 15 residues. For the CDR3, the DNA is TGTGCCAGCAGTTTATCTAGCGGGAGGGCCGGGGAGCTGTTTTTT. Translating gives CASSLSSGRAGELFF.

The J gene is TRBJ2-7, the V gene TRBV28; 7 bases match TRBD1. The V gene's germline CDR1 is MDHEN and CDR2 SYDVKM. The CDR3 is 13 amino acids. V was pared by 4 bases and J by 7 bases, with 7 bases of the junction left unmatched. The CDR3 protein is CASSSQQGWEQYF. CDR3 DNA: TGTGCCAGCAGTTCTCAACAGGGGTGGGAGCAGTACTTC. Full variable domain (missing parts from reference TRBV28 and TRBJ2-7): DVKVTQSSRYLVKRTGEKVFLECVQDMDHENMFWYRQDPGLGLRLIYFSYDVKMKEKGDIPEGYSVSREKKERFSLILESASTNQTSMYLCASSSQQGWEQYFGPGTRLTVT.

This clonotype was observed at least ten times. V is TRBV12-3 or TRBV12-4 and J is TRBJ1-1; D uncertain. V was cut by 7 bases and J by 3 bases, with 12 bases left in between. This CDR3 has 13 amino acids. CDR3 loop: CASNPLMDTEAFF. The CDR3 bases are TGTGCCAGCAATCCCCTGATGGACACTGAAGCTTTCTTT.

About this clonotype itself: This may be a read error: a much more frequent sequence differs by one nucleotide. This chain links TRBV6-2 or TRBV6-3 with TRBJ2-5; TRBD2 matches 8 bases. This CDR3 is built from 13 residues. With V trimmed by 11 bases and J by 5 bases, 10 bases remained unmatched. Looked up from germline, CDR1 is MNHEY and CDR2 is SVGEGT. The DNA of the CDR3 is TGTGCCGGCGTAACGGGAGGGCATGAGACCCAGTACTTC. It translates to CAGVTGGHETQYF.

In its sample, this clonotype was seen a few times. The chain is built from TRBV5-1 and TRBJ1-1, with 7 positions matching TRBD1. The CDR3 runs to 15 residues. Germline values: CDR1 SGHRS, CDR2 YFSETQ. The trim removed 4 bases at V and 8 bases at J, leaving 14 bases unmatched. CDR3: CASSIRQGSREEAFF. The CDR3 nucleotides are TGCGCCAGCAGCATACGACAGGGTAGTAGGGAAGAAGCTTTCTTT.

This clonotype has ten or more counts. The V call is TRBV6-1, the J call TRBJ2-7, with a weak D call TRBD1 (6 bases). Trimming removed 7 bases at V and 2 bases at J, with 15 bases between. The V gene's germline CDR1 is MNHNS and CDR2 SASEGT. The CDR3 length is 14 residues. The DNA for the CDR3 is TGTGCCAGCACCCAGGGGACGGCAACCTACGAGCAGTACTTC. This encodes CASTQGTATYEQYF.

The J gene is TRBJ2-7, the V gene TRBV9, with a possible D match to TRBD1 (5 bases). Per the germline V gene, CDR1 is SGDLS and CDR2 is YYNGEE. V was clipped by 0 bases and J by 0 bases, with 10 bases between them. The CDR3 has 15 residues. DNA for the CDR3: TGTGCCAGCAGCGTAGATCAGGGAAGCTCCTACGAGCAGTACTTC. The encoded protein is CASSVDQGSSYEQYF.

Ten or more counts support this clonotype. The genes are TRBV5-4 and TRBJ2-2, with D hard to call. V lost 4 bases, J lost 0 bases, and 13 bases lay in between. The germline CDR1 and CDR2 sequences are SGHNT and YYREEE (reference sequence). The CDR3 sequence is 16 residues long. CDR3 sequence reads: CASSHSPNANTGELFF. Here the CDR3 DNA reads TGTGCCAGCAGCCACAGTCCCAACGCGAACACCGGGGAGCTGTTTTTT. The whole variable domain, filled in from reference TRBV5-4 and TRBJ2-2, reads ETGVTQSPTHLIKTRGQQVTLRCSSQSGHNTVSWYQQALGQGPQFIFQYYREEENGRGNFPPRFSGLQFPNYSSELNVNALELDDSALYLCASSHSPNANTGELFFGEGSRLTVL.

In its sample, this clonotype was seen many times. This sequence joins TRBV2 and TRBJ2-7, with 9 bases matching TRBD1. The trim removed 4 bases at V and 0 bases at J, leaving 4 bases unmatched. The CDR3 contains 15 residues. Looked up from germline, CDR1 is SNHLY and CDR2 is FYNNEI. The DNA of the CDR3 is TGTGCCAGCAGTGCTTCGGGACAGGGCTCCTACGAGCAGTACTTC. Translation: CASSASGQGSYEQYF.

V and J are TRBV20-1 and TRBJ2-3; 9 positions agree with TRBD1. CDR1 and CDR2 from the germline V gene are DFQATT and SNEGSKA (reference sequence). The CDR3 totals 21 residues. With V trimmed by 6 bases and J by 2 bases, 27 bases remained unmatched. CDR3 protein: CSASLGEGQGANLPSTDTQYF. Written as DNA, the CDR3 is TGCAGTGCAAGTTTAGGCGAGGGACAGGGAGCGAACTTACCTTCCACAGATACGCAGTATTTT.

J is TRBJ2-1 and V is TRBV5-1; perhaps TRBD2 as D (6 bases). The germline CDR1 and CDR2 sequences are SGHRS and YFSETQ. The length of the CDR3 is 19 residues. V was trimmed by 4 bases and J by 0 bases, leaving 23 bases between them. The CDR3 region is CASSHRAGHETRSYNEQFF. CDR3 DNA sequence: TGCGCCAGCAGCCATAGAGCGGGTCACGAAACCCGCTCCTACAATGAGCAGTTCTTC.

This clonotype was recorded at least ten times. J is TRBJ2-7 and V is TRBV10-2, with 8 bases lining up with TRBD1. There are 15 residues in the CDR3. Losses at the gene ends were 6 bases for V and 2 bases for J; bases not matched to a gene: 9. Germline CDR1 reads WSHSY; CDR2 reads SAAADI. CDR3 protein: CASRSGQATPYEQYF. In DNA, the CDR3 is TGCGCCAGCAGGTCGGGACAGGCCACACCCTACGAGCAGTACTTC.

Ten or more counts support this clonotype. The chain recombines TRBV2 with TRBJ2-2; the match to TRBD2 covers 8 bases. CDR1 SNHLY and CDR2 FYNNEI come from the germline V gene. The CDR3 totals 14 residues. V lost 4 bases and J lost 6; bases outside the gene matches: 4. The CDR3 sequence: CASSGRGASGELFF. The CDR3 nucleotides read TGTGCCAGCAGTGGGCGGGGGGCCTCCGGGGAGCTGTTTTTT.